Below are 2 T cell receptor beta chains sequenced from a single sample in a study of Graves' ophthalmopathy and Graves' hyperthyroidism. RNA served as the template for amplifying TCR beta CDR3 regions. HTBI primers were used in a first-round RT-PCR, which preceded a second-round multiplex PCR. One entry per CDR3 protein, called by TCRdb with MiXCR from the multiplex PCR reads. This sample has 360,000 or so distinct CDR3 sequences, with approximately 20% found just once. Input material: peripheral blood. These receptors all stem from a woman aged 18-29 years with Graves' ophthalmopathy.

This clonotype was counted at least ten times. V and J are TRBV15 and TRBJ2-7; D unclear. The CDR3 is 13 residues long. V lost 0 bases to trimming and J lost 5 bases, with 8 bases between them. Germline loops: CDR1 LNHNV, CDR2 YYDKDF (reference sequence). CDR3 in DNA: TGTGCCACCAGCAGAGATCACGGTCACGAGCAGTACTTC. It translates to CATSRDHGHEQYF.

V and J are TRBV2 and TRBJ1-2; 10 nucleotides agree with TRBD1. V gave up 3 bases and J gave up 2 bases; unmatched junction bases: 6. The CDR3 covers 16 residues. CDR1 and CDR2 from the germline V gene are SNHLY and FYNNEI. The CDR3 nucleotides are TGTGCCAGCAGTGACTCTCCGGGACAGGGGAACTATGGCTACACCTTC. Protein product: CASSDSPGQGNYGYTF. The full variable domain, completed using reference TRBV2 and TRBJ1-2, is EPEVTQTPSHQVTQMGQEVILRCVPISNHLYFYWYRQILGQKVEFLVSFYNNEISEKSEIFDDQFSVERPDGSNFTLKIRSTKLEDSAMYFCASSDSPGQGNYGYTFGSGTRLTVV.